What follows are 8 T cell receptor beta chains derived from one specimen sequenced in a study of blood T cell repertoires in COVID-19. Clones were sequenced by immunoSEQ multiplex PCR, and TCRdb holds only the in-frame ones, with some missing. This table has nearly 90,000 clones, 55% to 75% appearing once. The sequenced sample consisted of peripheral blood. These receptors all come from a woman older than 75 with acute or convalescent COVID-19.

The chain uses TRBV5-1 and TRBJ2-1, with TRBD1 matching over 9 bases. V gave up 3 bases and J gave up 8 bases; unmatched junction bases: 3. Per the germline V gene, CDR1 is SGHRS and CDR2 is YFSETQ. The CDR3 is made up of 13 amino acids. CDR3 coding DNA: TGCGCCAGCAGCTGGACAGGGGAGGATGAGCAGTTCTTC. Its protein is CASSWTGEDEQFF. The whole variable domain, filled in from reference TRBV5-1 and TRBJ2-1, reads KAGVTQTPRYLIKTRGQQVTLSCSPISGHRSVSWYQQTPGQGLQFLFEYFSETQRNKGNFPGRFSGRQFSNSRSEMNVSTLELGDSALYLCASSWTGEDEQFFGPGTRLTVL.

In this sample, this clone turned up once. The chain is built from TRBV9 and TRBJ1-1; D is possibly TRBD1 (5 bases). The CDR3 has 14 amino acids. Germline values: CDR1 SGDLS, CDR2 YYNGEE. V gave up 0 bases and J gave up 3 bases, with 9 bases separating them. This chain's CDR3 is CASSVGAGYTEAFF. The CDR3 DNA is TGTGCCAGCAGCGTAGGTGCAGGGTACACTGAAGCTTTCTTT.

V usage is TRBV2 and J usage is TRBJ2-5, with D possibly being TRBD2 (7 bases). Trimming removed 2 bases at V and 1 base at J, with 14 bases between. The CDR3 spans 16 residues. In germline, CDR1 is SNHLY, CDR2 FYNNEI. As DNA, the CDR3 is TGTGCCAGCAGTGAAACGAGGCGGGGGCGCCAAGAGACCCAGTACTTC. It encodes CASSETRRGRQETQYF.

This clone was counted only a few times. The same CDR3 also results from other DNA sequences found in this sample. V is TRBV5-1 and J is TRBJ1-1; 7 nucleotides match TRBD1. This CDR3 is built from 14 residues. Germline V gene sequence: CDR1 SGHRS, CDR2 YFSETQ. Trimming removed 3 bases from V and 1 base from J; junction bases left unmatched: 3. CDR3: CASSSGQPNTEAFF. The CDR3 coding sequence is TGCGCCAGCAGCTCGGGACAGCCGAACACTGAAGCTTTCTTT.

The rearrangement joins TRBV4-3 to TRBJ2-7, with D possibly TRBD2 on 6 matching bases. V shed 4 bases and J shed 7 bases, with 8 bases lying between them. Germline V gives CDR1 LGHNA, CDR2 YSLEER. The CDR3 spans 11 residues. Here the CDR3 DNA reads TGCGCCAGCAGCCTTGGAGGGGAGCAGTACTTC. It codes for CASSLGGEQYF.

The chain uses TRBV5-1 and TRBJ2-1; 10 nucleotides align to TRBD2. V shed 6 bases, J shed 9 bases, and the junction held 15 bases outside the gene matches. Germline CDR1 and CDR2: SGHRS and YFSETQ. The CDR3 runs to 16 residues. CDR3 nucleotide sequence: TGCGCCAGCATCCCACTACTAGCGGGGTCTTCTGGTGAGCAGTTCTTC. Its translation: CASIPLLAGSSGEQFF.

The chain recombines TRBV19 with TRBJ2-5; 7 bases are a match to TRBD1. Trimming removed 5 bases from V and 5 bases from J; junction bases left unmatched: 14. The CDR3 extends over 16 amino acids. Germline V gene sequence: CDR1 LNHDA, CDR2 SQIVND (reference sequence). CDR3 residues: CASSVRQGNFMETQYF. The CDR3 DNA follows: TGTGCCAGTAGTGTACGACAGGGAAATTTTATGGAGACCCAGTACTTC.

V usage is TRBV10-2 and J usage is TRBJ1-5, with 9 bases matching TRBD1. With 5 bases clipped from V and 5 bases from J, the junction kept 4 bases outside the gene matches. CDR1 and CDR2 from the germline V gene are WSHSY and SAAADI. The CDR3 has 14 residues. CDR3 DNA: TGCGCCAGCAGTAAAACAGGGGGCCATCAGCCCCAGCATTTT. As protein: CASSKTGGHQPQHF.